The sample holds many counts of the clone carrying this TCR beta chain. The target antigen is unknown. This record comes from a study of CD8 T cells in ankylosing spondylitis. Points from the study as a whole: Significant enrichment of disease-linked clones was reportedly seen in matched ankylosing spondylitis synovial fluid. Among TCR beta sequences, a motif of eight highly homologous variants appeared characteristic of ankylosing spondylitis blood.

Preparation of TCR beta libraries was done by quantitative 5'-RACE with molecular barcodes. Each CDR3 protein gets one entry after TCRdb re-called the 5' RACE reads with MiXCR. Among about 42,000 distinct CDR3 sequences, 4% were seen once, and the ten largest hold approximately 4%. Germline values: CDR1 SGDLS, CDR2 YYNGEE. The CDR3 is made up of 16 amino acids. V lost 0 bases to trimming and J lost 0 bases, with 7 bases between them. The specimen sequenced was blood, either unsorted or a sorted T cell fraction (not recorded which). The TCR originated in a female donor with ankylosing spondylitis or in good health (not recorded which). The chain is built from TRBV9 and TRBJ2-6, with a possible D match to TRBD2 (5 bases). The CDR3 DNA is TGTGCCAGCAGCGTAGCTCGGGGCTCTGGGGCCAACGTCCTGACTTTC. Translated, it gives CASSVARGSGANVLTF.